This T cell receptor (beta chain) was captured in a study of blood T cell repertoires in COVID-19. The repertoire was sequenced with immunoSEQ multiplex PCR; TCRdb's copy has only in-frame clones and lacks some. In the table there are 180,000 or so clones, roughly four fifths of which are singletons. Germline CDR1 is SGHNT and CDR2 is YYREEE (reference sequence). V lost 4 bases, J lost 0 bases, and 4 bases stayed unmatched. This CDR3 spans 16 amino acids. V gene TRBV5-4 combines with J gene TRBJ2-2; 9 nucleotides match TRBD2. Sequenced input: PBMCs or T cells enriched from blood (not recorded which). This TCR came from a man in his fifties or sixties who had recovered from COVID-19. CDR3 bases: TGTGCCAGCAGCCCCCGACTAGCGGCGAACACCGGGGAGCTGTTTTTT. Its translation: CASSPRLAANTGELFF.